The 29 T cell receptor beta chains below all came from one sample that was sequenced in a study of OX40 agonist ivuxolimab in advanced cancers. Sequenced by immunoSEQ multiplex PCR; TCRdb stores in-frame clones only, minus some. The repertoire holds some 30,000 clones, with 74% as singletons. This sample comprised CD4+ or CD8+ T cells sorted from blood, obtained in a trial of the OX40 agonist ivuxolimab. The receptors here all came from an adult with an advanced solid tumor such as melanoma, head and neck, liver or kidney cancer.

The rearrangement uses TRBV14 and TRBJ2-4; 7 nucleotides agree with TRBD1. Germline V gives CDR1 SGHDN, CDR2 FVKESK. The CDR3 is 15 residues long. V lost 2 bases, J lost 3 bases, and 4 bases stayed unmatched. As DNA, the CDR3 is TGTGCCAGCAGCCAAACAGGGGACCTCAAAAACATTCAGTACTTC. It encodes CASSQTGDLKNIQYF. Full variable domain (outside the CDR3, taken from reference TRBV14 and TRBJ2-4): EAGVTQFPSHSVIEKGQTVTLRCDPISGHDNLYWYRRVMGKEIKFLLHFVKESKQDESGMPNNRFLAERTGGTYSTLKVQPAELEDSGVYFCASSQTGDLKNIQYFGAGTRLSVL.

As for this clone: Mismatch with germline at one junction end may stem from a read error. The chain uses TRBV4-1 and TRBJ1-4; D may be TRBD1 (5 bases). The germline V gene encodes CDR1 MGHRA and CDR2 YSYEKL. The CDR3 sequence is 13 residues long. As DNA, the CDR3 is TGCGCCAGCAGCCGAACTTTGAGGGACGGTCCTTCGTGG. It yields the protein CASSRTLRDGPSW.

V usage is TRBV30 and J usage is TRBJ1-4; perhaps TRBD1 as D (6 bases). Germline V gives CDR1 GTSNPN, CDR2 SVGIG (reference sequence). The V and J ends lost 2 bases and 8 bases respectively, with 18 bases between them. The CDR3 sequence is 15 residues long. CDR3 DNA sequence: TGTGCCTGGAGTTCTTCGACAGGAGGTTGGGAAAAACTGTTTTTT. Protein: CAWSSSTGGWEKLFF.

This chain uses TRBV5-1 with TRBJ2-5, with 8 nucleotides matching TRBD1. Per the germline V gene, CDR1 is SGHRS and CDR2 is YFSETQ. V lost 0 bases to trimming and J lost 6 bases; unmatched junction nucleotides: 7. This CDR3 has 15 residues. This chain's CDR3 is CASSLDAGGGQTQYF. The CDR3 region has the DNA TGCGCCAGCAGCTTGGATGCAGGGGGCGGACAGACCCAGTACTTC.

This clone was seen only a few times. V usage is TRBV5-1 and J usage is TRBJ1-5, with no clear D. Germline V gives CDR1 SGHRS, CDR2 YFSETQ. The CDR3 is made up of 13 amino acids. Trimming removed 4 bases at V and 4 bases at J, with 9 bases between. Written as DNA, the CDR3 is TGCGCCAGCAGCACCGACACGAATCAGCCCCAGCATTTT. As protein: CASSTDTNQPQHF.

The chain has TRBV5-1 and TRBJ1-1, with TRBD1 as a possible D gene (6 bases). The ends were cut back, 0 bases at V and 2 bases at J, with 26 bases in the middle. The CDR3 totals 20 residues. The germline V gene has CDR1 SGHRS and CDR2 YFSETQ. As DNA, the CDR3 is TGCGCCAGCAGCTTGGCCTTTATGGGCAGGGGCGCCCGAAGTAACACTGAAGCTTTCTTT. It yields the protein CASSLAFMGRGARSNTEAFF.

This chain joins TRBV5-1 and TRBJ1-2; 7 bases agree with TRBD1. In germline, CDR1 is SGHRS, CDR2 YFSETQ. This CDR3 has 12 residues. Trimming cost V 2 bases and J 8 bases; bases outside gene matches: 3. For the CDR3, the DNA is TGCGCCAGCAGCTTTGGGACAGCCGGCTACACCTTC. It encodes CASSFGTAGYTF. The full variable domain, completed using reference TRBV5-1 and TRBJ1-2, is KAGVTQTPRYLIKTRGQQVTLSCSPISGHRSVSWYQQTPGQGLQFLFEYFSETQRNKGNFPGRFSGRQFSNSRSEMNVSTLELGDSALYLCASSFGTAGYTFGSGTRLTVV.

The CDR3: CASSQDTNNSPLHF. The CDR3 nucleotides are TGCGCCAGCAGCCAGGACACAAATAATTCACCCCTCCACTTT. The chain is built from TRBV5-1 and TRBJ1-6; perhaps TRBD1 as D (5 bases). The ends were cut back, 4 bases at V and 5 bases at J, with 10 bases in the middle. This CDR3 comprises 14 residues. Germline-derived CDR1 and CDR2 are SGHRS and YFSETQ. The whole variable domain, filled in from reference TRBV5-1 and TRBJ1-6, reads KAGVTQTPRYLIKTRGQQVTLSCSPISGHRSVSWYQQTPGQGLQFLFEYFSETQRNKGNFPGRFSGRQFSNSRSEMNVSTLELGDSALYLCASSQDTNNSPLHFGNGTRLTVT.

This chain uses TRBV10-1 with TRBJ1-1, with D possibly matching TRBD1 (6 bases). Germline V gene data show CDR1 as WNHNN and CDR2 as SYGVQD (reference sequence). The CDR3 is 13 residues long. Trimming left V 5 bases short and J 12 bases short, with 19 bases between. CDR3 nucleotides: TGCGCCAGCAGTCCCGGAGGGGGGAGTCGAACTTTCTTT. It translates to CASSPGGGSRTFF.

The DNA for the CDR3 is TGTGCCAGCAGCTTGGAAACTAGCGGGATCTCCTACAATGAGCAGTTCTTC. Encoded protein: CASSLETSGISYNEQFF. The J gene is TRBJ2-1, the V gene TRBV5-8; 10 bases are shared with TRBD2. The CDR3 has 17 residues. The trim removed 0 bases at V and 0 bases at J, leaving 3 bases unmatched. The V gene's germline CDR1 is SGHTS and CDR2 YDEGEE.

The rearrangement uses TRBV11-3 and TRBJ1-1, with TRBD1 as a possible D gene (5 bases). There are 13 residues in the CDR3. The V end lost 5 bases, the J end lost 2 bases, and 9 bases lay between the germline ends. Germline lookup yields CDR1 SGHNT and CDR2 YENEEA. The chain's CDR3 is CASSRQPNTEAFF. The CDR3 nucleotides are TGTGCCAGCAGCCGACAGCCTAACACTGAAGCTTTCTTT.

The chain employs TRBV12-5 and TRBJ2-7; 9 bases map to TRBD1. J lost 5 bases, V lost 0 bases, and 8 bases had no gene match. CDR1 is LGHNT, CDR2 FRNRAP, per germline. CDR3 length equals 16 residues. The CDR3 DNA sequence: TGTGCTAGTGGTTTGGTAAGGGGACAGGGTTCCCACGAGCAGTACTTC. It translates to CASGLVRGQGSHEQYF.

This clone was counted between two and nine times. The rearrangement uses TRBV5-1 and TRBJ2-1, with TRBD2 as a possible D gene (5 bases). The germline V gene encodes CDR1 SGHRS and CDR2 YFSETQ. This CDR3 spans 12 amino acids. Trimming pared 0 bases from V and 7 bases from J, leaving 5 bases between. DNA for the CDR3: TGCGCCAGCAGCTTGGCGGGAAATGAGCAGTTCTTC. It yields the protein CASSLAGNEQFF.

The chain joins TRBV29-1 to TRBJ1-1; maybe TRBD1 (5 bases). Germline loops: CDR1 SQVTM, CDR2 ANQGSEA. V gave up 7 bases and J gave up 1 base, with 10 bases separating them. The CDR3 covers 12 residues. The CDR3 sequence is CSALGGNTEAFF. In DNA, the CDR3 is TGCAGCGCCCTGGGGGGGAACACTGAAGCTTTCTTT.

V gene TRBV18 combines with J gene TRBJ1-5; weak D call: TRBD1 (5 bases). V gave up 6 bases and J gave up 13 bases, with 16 bases separating them. Germline values: CDR1 KGHSH, CDR2 LQKENI. The CDR3 has 12 residues. This CDR3 is CASSPNSGTQHF. Written as DNA, the CDR3 is TGTGCCAGCTCCCCAAACTCCGGGACTCAGCATTTT.

The V call is TRBV29-1, the J call TRBJ2-5; D may match TRBD1 or TRBD2 (5 bases each). Trimming stripped 5 bases from V and 3 bases from J, with 16 bases between. Per the germline V gene, CDR1 is SQVTM and CDR2 is ANQGSEA. This CDR3 comprises 14 residues. The CDR3 coding sequence is TGCAGCGTTCAGGCCGGGACCGGGAAAGAGACCCAGTACTTC. Protein product: CSVQAGTGKETQYF.

The CDR3 nucleotides are TGCGCCAGCAGCCAAGACGGCTCCTATGGCTACACCTTC. Translating it yields CASSQDGSYGYTF. The chain has TRBV4-1 and TRBJ1-2; no definite D call. The CDR3 loop spans 13 amino acids. Trimming removed 0 bases from V and 4 bases from J, with 6 bases in between. In germline, CDR1 is MGHRA, CDR2 YSYEKL.

This sequence joins TRBV5-1 and TRBJ2-7; D possibly corresponds to TRBD1 (7 bases). V was cut by 1 base and J by 2 bases, with 19 bases left in between. The germline CDR1 and CDR2 sequences are SGHRS and YFSETQ. The CDR3 has 17 residues. CDR3 protein: CASSLLVLAGQTYEQYF. CDR3 in DNA: TGCGCCAGCAGCTTGTTAGTTCTGGCGGGACAGACCTACGAGCAGTACTTC.

J is TRBJ2-5 and V is TRBV18; D gene unclear. The CDR3 extends over 11 amino acids. Per germline, CDR1 KGHSH and CDR2 LQKENI. Trimming left V 5 bases short and J 2 bases short, with 3 bases between. The CDR3 loop reads CASSTQETQYF. In DNA, the CDR3 is TGTGCCAGCTCAACTCAAGAGACCCAGTACTTC.

The J gene is TRBJ1-6, the V gene TRBV5-5; 9 bases fit TRBD1. Germline lookup yields CDR1 SGHKS and CDR2 YYEKEE (reference sequence). V shed 5 bases and J 7 bases; nucleotides not matched to a gene: 4. This CDR3 is 14 amino acids long. This chain's CDR3 is CASSSDRGNSPLHF. CDR3 bases: TGTGCCAGCAGTTCTGACAGGGGGAATTCACCCCTCCACTTT.

The rearrangement links TRBV19 to TRBJ1-1, with 9 bases identical to TRBD1. Germline V lookup: CDR1 LNHDA, CDR2 SQIVND (reference sequence). The CDR3 covers 15 residues. The V gene end was trimmed by 5 bases and the J gene end by 4 bases; junction bases not matched to a gene: 8. The CDR3 reads CASSRIGTGPTEAFF. The CDR3 nucleotides are TGTGCCAGTAGTCGTATAGGGACAGGGCCCACTGAAGCTTTCTTT.

The chain couples TRBV29-1 to TRBJ2-1; TRBD2 matches 7 bases. In germline, CDR1 is SQVTM, CDR2 ANQGSEA. V gave up 7 bases and J gave up 4 bases; unmatched junction bases: 10. This CDR3 has 14 residues. For the CDR3, the DNA is TGCAGCGCCCCCCGCGGGGGAGGATACAATGAGCAGTTCTTC. Translated: CSAPRGGGYNEQFF.

CDR3 DNA: TGTGCCTGGGGTAATGAAAAACTGTTTTTT. Translated: CAWGNEKLFF. The chain links TRBV30 to TRBJ1-4; no clear D. Deletions cut 5 bases from V and 4 bases from J, with 2 bases between. The CDR3 contains 10 residues. CDR1 is GTSNPN and CDR2 is SVGIG in the germline V gene (reference sequence).

The chain couples TRBV4-2 to TRBJ1-1; 8 bases are a match to TRBD1. Losses at the gene ends were 4 bases for V and 0 bases for J; bases not matched to a gene: 19. From germline, CDR1 is LGHNA and CDR2 YNFKEQ. The CDR3 length is 20 residues. The CDR3 nucleotides are TGTGCCAGCAGCCTCCACCTAAACAGGGGGTTGAATTGGATGAACACTGAAGCTTTCTTT. As protein: CASSLHLNRGLNWMNTEAFF.

The chain couples TRBV10-2 to TRBJ2-1; D possibly corresponds to TRBD2 (7 bases). This CDR3 region has 14 residues. V was cut by 6 bases and J by 4 bases, with 13 bases left in between. Looked up from germline, CDR1 is WSHSY and CDR2 is SAAADI. The CDR3 sequence is CASRKGGSYNEQFF. The CDR3 bases are TGCGCCAGCAGGAAGGGGGGGTCGTACAATGAGCAGTTCTTC.

V is TRBV7-9 and J is TRBJ2-1, with 10 bases aligning to TRBD2. With V trimmed by 5 bases and J by 0 bases, 4 bases remained unmatched. The CDR3 loop spans 16 amino acids. Germline loops: CDR1 SEHNR, CDR2 FQNEAQ (reference sequence). This chain's CDR3 is CASSTQRGGSYNEQFF. CDR3 DNA: TGTGCCAGCAGCACGCAGCGGGGGGGCTCCTACAATGAGCAGTTCTTC.

The V call is TRBV28, the J call TRBJ1-5, with D possibly being TRBD1 (6 bases). Germline V gives CDR1 MDHEN, CDR2 SYDVKM. The CDR3 length is 13 residues. V gave up 2 bases and J gave up 7 bases, with 9 bases separating them. CDR3 DNA: TGTGCCAGCAGTTTAACAGGGAAACAGCCCCAGCATTTT. This gives the protein CASSLTGKQPQHF.

V gene TRBV6-1 combines with J gene TRBJ2-3; the match to TRBD2 covers 10 bases. The germline V gene encodes CDR1 MNHNS and CDR2 SASEGT. V lost 7 bases, J lost 5 bases, and 9 bases stayed unmatched. The CDR3 sequence is 15 residues long. The CDR3 DNA reads TGTGCCAGCATCCATAGCGGGGGGCCGGGAGATACGCAGTATTTT. It is translated as CASIHSGGPGDTQYF.

This clone was seen only once. V is TRBV6-5 and J is TRBJ2-5, with unresolved D. The DNA end is more similar to TRBJ2-7, so the J call may be wrong. The CDR3 consists of 13 residues. The germline V gene encodes CDR1 MNHEY and CDR2 SVGAGI. The CDR3 DNA is TGTGCCAGCAGACCACCCTTCTCCTACGAGCAGTACTTC. Its protein product is CASRPPFSYEQYF.